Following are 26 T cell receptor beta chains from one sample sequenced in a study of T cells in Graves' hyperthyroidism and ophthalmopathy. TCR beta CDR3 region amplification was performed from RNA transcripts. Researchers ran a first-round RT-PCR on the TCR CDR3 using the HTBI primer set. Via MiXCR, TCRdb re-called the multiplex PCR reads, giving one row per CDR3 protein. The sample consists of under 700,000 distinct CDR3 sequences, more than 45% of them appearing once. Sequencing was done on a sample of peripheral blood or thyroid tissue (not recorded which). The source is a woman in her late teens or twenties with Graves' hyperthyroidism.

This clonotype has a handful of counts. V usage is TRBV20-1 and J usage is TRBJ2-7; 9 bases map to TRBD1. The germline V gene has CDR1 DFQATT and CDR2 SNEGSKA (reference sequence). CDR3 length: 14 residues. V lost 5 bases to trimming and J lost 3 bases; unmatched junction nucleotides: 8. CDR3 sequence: CSAGLRTGVYEQYF. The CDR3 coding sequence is TGCAGTGCTGGTCTTAGGACAGGGGTCTACGAGCAGTACTTC.

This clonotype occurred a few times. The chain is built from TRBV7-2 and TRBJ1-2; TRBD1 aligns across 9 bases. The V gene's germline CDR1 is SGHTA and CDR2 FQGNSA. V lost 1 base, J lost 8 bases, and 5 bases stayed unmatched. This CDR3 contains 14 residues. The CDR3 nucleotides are TGTGCCAGCAGCTTAGGGGACAGGGACGGCGGCTACACCTTC. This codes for CASSLGDRDGGYTF.

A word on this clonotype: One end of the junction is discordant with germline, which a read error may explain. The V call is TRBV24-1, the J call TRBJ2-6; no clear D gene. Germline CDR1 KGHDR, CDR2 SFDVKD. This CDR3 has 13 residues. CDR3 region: CVTSDPGANVLTF. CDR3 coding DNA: TGTGTCACCAGTGATCCGGGGGCCAACGTCCTGACTTTC.

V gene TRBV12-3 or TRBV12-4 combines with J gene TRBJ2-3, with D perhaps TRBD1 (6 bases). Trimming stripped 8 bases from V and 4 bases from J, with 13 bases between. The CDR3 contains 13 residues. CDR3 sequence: CASGRRGADTQYF. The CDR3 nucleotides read TGTGCCAGCGGACGCAGGGGCGCAGATACGCAGTATTTT.

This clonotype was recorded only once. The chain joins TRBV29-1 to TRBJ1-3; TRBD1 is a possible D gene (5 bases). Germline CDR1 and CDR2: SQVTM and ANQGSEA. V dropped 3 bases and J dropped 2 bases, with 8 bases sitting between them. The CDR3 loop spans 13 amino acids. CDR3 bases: TGCAGCGTTGAGTGGGGGGCTGGAAACACCATATATTTT. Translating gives CSVEWGAGNTIYF.

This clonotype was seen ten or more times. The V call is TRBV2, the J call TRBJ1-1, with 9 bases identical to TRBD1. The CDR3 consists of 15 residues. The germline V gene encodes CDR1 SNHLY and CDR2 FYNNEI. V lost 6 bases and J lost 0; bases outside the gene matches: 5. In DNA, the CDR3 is TGTGCCAGCAGACTTACAGGGGGCCTGAACACTGAAGCTTTCTTT. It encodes CASRLTGGLNTEAFF.

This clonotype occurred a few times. The chain's CDR3 is CASSGTGGRAEAFF. The CDR3 DNA is TGTGCCAGCAGTGGGACAGGGGGTAGGGCTGAAGCTTTCTTT. The rearrangement uses TRBV2 and TRBJ1-1; 10 nucleotides match TRBD1. The CDR3 runs 14 residues. The V segment lost 4 bases and the J segment 6 bases; nucleotides outside the gene matches: 5. Germline lookup yields CDR1 SNHLY and CDR2 FYNNEI.

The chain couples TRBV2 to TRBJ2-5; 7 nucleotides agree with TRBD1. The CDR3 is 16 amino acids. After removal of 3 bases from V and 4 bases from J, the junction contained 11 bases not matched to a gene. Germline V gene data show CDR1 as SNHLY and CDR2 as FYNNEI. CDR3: CASSDHRDRTRETQYF. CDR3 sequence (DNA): TGTGCCAGCAGTGACCACCGGGACAGAACCCGAGAGACCCAGTACTTC.

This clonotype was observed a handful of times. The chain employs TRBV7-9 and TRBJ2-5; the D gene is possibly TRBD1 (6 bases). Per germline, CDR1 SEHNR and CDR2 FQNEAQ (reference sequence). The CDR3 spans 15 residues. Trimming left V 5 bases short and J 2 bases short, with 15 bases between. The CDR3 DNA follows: TGTGCCAGCAGCCCACTAGACAGGTGGCAAGAGACCCAGTACTTC. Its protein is CASSPLDRWQETQYF.

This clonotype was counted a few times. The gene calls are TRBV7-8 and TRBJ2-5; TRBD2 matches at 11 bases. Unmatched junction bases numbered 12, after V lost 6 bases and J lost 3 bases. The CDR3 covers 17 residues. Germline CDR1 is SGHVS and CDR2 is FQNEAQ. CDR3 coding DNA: TGTGCCAGCAGAGGGAAGATAGCGGGAGGGCCTGAAGAGACCCAGTACTTC. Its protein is CASRGKIAGGPEETQYF.

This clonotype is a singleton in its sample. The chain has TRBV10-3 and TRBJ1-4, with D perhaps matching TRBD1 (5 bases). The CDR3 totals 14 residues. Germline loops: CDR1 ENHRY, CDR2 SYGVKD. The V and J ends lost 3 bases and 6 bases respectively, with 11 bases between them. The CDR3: CAISDLGAYEKLFF. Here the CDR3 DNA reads TGTGCCATCAGTGATCTCGGGGCTTATGAAAAACTGTTTTTT.

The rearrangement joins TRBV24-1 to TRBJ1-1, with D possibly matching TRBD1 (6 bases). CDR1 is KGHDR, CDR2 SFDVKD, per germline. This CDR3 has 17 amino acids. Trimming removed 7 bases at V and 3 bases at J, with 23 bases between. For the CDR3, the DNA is TGTGCCACCAGCGTCCGACAGGCCTCAAGGAGGGACACTGAAGCTTTCTTT. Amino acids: CATSVRQASRRDTEAFF.

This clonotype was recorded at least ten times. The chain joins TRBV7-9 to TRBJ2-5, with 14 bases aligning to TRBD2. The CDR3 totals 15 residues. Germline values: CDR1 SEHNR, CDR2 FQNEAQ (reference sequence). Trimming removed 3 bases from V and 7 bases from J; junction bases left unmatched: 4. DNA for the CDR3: TGTGCCAGCAGCTTGACTAGCGGGAGGGAGGTGACCCAGTACTTC. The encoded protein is CASSLTSGREVTQYF.

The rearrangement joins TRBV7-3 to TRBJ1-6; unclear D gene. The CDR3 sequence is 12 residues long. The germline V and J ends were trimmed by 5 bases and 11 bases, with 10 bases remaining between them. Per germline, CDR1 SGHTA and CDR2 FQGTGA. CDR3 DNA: TGTGCCAGCAGCCCCCGTGGGGCACCCCTCCACTTT. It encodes CASSPRGAPLHF.

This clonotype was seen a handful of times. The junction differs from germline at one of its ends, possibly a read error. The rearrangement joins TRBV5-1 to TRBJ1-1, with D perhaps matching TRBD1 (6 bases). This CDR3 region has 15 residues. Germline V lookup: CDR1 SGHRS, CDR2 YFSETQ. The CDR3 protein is CASSLGLTRDTEAFF. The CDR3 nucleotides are TGCGCCAGCAGCTTGGGTTTAACACGGGACACAGAAGCTTTCTTT.

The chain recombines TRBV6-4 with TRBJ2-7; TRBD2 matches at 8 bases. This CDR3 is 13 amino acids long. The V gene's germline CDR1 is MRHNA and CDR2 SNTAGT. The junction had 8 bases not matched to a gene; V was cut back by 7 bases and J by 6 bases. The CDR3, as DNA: TGTGCCAGCACGGGACTAGAATCACCCGAGCAGTACTTC. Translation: CASTGLESPEQYF.

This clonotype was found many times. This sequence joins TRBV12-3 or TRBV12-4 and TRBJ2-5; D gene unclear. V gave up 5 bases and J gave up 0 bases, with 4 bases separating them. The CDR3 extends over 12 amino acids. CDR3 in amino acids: CASSGDQETQYF. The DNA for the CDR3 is TGTGCCAGCAGTGGGGACCAAGAGACCCAGTACTTC.

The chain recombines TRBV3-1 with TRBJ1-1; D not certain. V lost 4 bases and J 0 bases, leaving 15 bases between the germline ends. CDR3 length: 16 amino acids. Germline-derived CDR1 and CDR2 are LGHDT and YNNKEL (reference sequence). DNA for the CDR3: TGTGCCAGCAGCCCCGGGCTGGGGTTGATGAACACTGAAGCTTTCTTT. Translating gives CASSPGLGLMNTEAFF. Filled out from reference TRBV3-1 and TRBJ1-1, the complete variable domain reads DTAVSQTPKYLVTQMGNDKSIKCEQNLGHDTMYWYKQDSKKFLKIMFSYNNKELIINETVPNRFSPKSPDKAHLNLHINSLELGDSAVYFCASSPGLGLMNTEAFFGQGTRLTVV.

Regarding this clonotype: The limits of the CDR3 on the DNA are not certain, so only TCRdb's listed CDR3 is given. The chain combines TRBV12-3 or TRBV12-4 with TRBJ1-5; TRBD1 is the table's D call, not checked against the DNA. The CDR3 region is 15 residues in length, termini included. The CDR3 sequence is CASILGQSSNQPQHF.

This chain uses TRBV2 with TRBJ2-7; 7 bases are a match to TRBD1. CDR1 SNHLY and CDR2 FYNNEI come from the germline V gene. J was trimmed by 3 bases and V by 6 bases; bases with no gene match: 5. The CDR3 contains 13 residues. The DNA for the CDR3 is TGTGCCAGCAGCCTACAGGGGAACTACGAGCAGTACTTC. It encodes CASSLQGNYEQYF.

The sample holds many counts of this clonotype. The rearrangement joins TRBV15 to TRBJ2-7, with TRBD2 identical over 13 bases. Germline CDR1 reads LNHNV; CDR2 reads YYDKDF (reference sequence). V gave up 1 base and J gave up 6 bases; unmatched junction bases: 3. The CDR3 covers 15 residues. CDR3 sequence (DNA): TGTGCCACCAGCAGAGGGACTAGCGGGAGTCTCGAGCAGTACTTC. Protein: CATSRGTSGSLEQYF.

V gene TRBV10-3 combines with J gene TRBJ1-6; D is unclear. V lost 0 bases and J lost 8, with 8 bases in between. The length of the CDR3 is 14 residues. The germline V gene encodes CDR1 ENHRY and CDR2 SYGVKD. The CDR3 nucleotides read TGTGCCATCAGTGAGTCGACGCCGGATTCACCCCTCCACTTT. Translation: CAISESTPDSPLHF.

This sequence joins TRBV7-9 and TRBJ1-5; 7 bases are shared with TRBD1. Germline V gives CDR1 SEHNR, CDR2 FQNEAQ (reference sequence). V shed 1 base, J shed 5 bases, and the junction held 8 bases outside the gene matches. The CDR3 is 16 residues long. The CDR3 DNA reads TGTGCCAGCAGCTTAGGACAGGGACCAAGGGATCAGCCCCAGCATTTT. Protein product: CASSLGQGPRDQPQHF.

The CDR3 here is CATSRDYPLPGNEAFF. In DNA form, the CDR3 reads TGTGCCACCAGCAGAGATTATCCCCTTCCGGGCAATGAAGCTTTCTTT. The rearrangement uses TRBV15 and TRBJ1-1; D not resolved. V was trimmed by 0 bases and J by 7 bases, leaving 18 bases between them. The V gene's germline CDR1 is LNHNV and CDR2 YYDKDF (reference sequence). The CDR3 spans 16 residues.

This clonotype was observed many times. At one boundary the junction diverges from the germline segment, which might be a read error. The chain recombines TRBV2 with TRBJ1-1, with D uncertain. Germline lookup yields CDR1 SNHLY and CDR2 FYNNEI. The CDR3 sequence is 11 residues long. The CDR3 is CTSKEEVEAFF. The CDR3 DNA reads TGTACCAGCAAGGAGGAGGTAGAAGCTTTCTTT.

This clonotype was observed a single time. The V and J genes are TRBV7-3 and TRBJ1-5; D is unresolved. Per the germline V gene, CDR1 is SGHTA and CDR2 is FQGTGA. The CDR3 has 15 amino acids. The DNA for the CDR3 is TGTATCAGCAGCCTCCTCGGGAGGGGCAATCAGCCCCAGCATTTT. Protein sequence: CISSLLGRGNQPQHF. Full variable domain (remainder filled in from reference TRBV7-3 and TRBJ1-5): GAGVSQTPSNKVTEKGKYVELRCDPISGHTALYWYRQSLGQGPEFLIYFQGTGAADDSGLPNDRFFAVRPEGSVSTLKIQRTERGDSAVYLCISSLLGRGNQPQHFGDGTRLSIL.